Below, 14 T cell receptor beta chains from the same sample are listed, as sequenced in a study of blood T cell repertoires in COVID-19. Some clones are missing from TCRdb's copy, which holds only in-frame ones; the method was immunoSEQ multiplex PCR. The profile shows about 64,000 clones, 78% of them singletons. Sequences were obtained from peripheral blood. Receptors originate from a man in his fifties or sixties with COVID-19, enrolled during active disease.

This clone turned up a few times. The chain uses TRBV28 and TRBJ2-7; the D gene is possibly TRBD2 (6 bases). Trimming stripped 6 bases from V and 5 bases from J, with 17 bases between. The length of the CDR3 is 14 residues. CDR1 is MDHEN, CDR2 SYDVKM, per germline. The CDR3 is CASRGFGGGDEQYF. CDR3 coding DNA: TGTGCCAGCAGAGGGTTCGGTGGCGGGGACGAGCAGTACTTC.

This clone was recorded a few times. This chain links TRBV11-2 with TRBJ2-7; D possibly corresponds to TRBD2 (6 bases). Germline V gene lookup returns CDR1 SGHAT and CDR2 FQNNGV. The CDR3 is 11 residues long. V lost 5 bases, J lost 6 bases, and 8 bases lay in between. The CDR3 loop is CASSRLVEQYF. The CDR3 DNA follows: TGTGCCAGCAGCAGACTAGTCGAGCAGTACTTC.

The chain joins TRBV27 to TRBJ2-7; tentatively, D is TRBD2 (6 bases). The CDR3 length is 14 residues. Germline CDR1 reads MNHEY; CDR2 reads SMNVEV (reference sequence). V shed 4 bases and J shed 4 bases, with 14 bases lying between them. The CDR3: CASSSGWGGYEQYF. CDR3 bases: TGTGCCAGCAGTTCGGGGTGGGGAGGTTACGAGCAGTACTTC.

This chain connects TRBV12-3 or TRBV12-4 to TRBJ2-7; no reliable D call. CDR3 size: 12 residues. V was shortened by 2 bases and J by 6 bases, with 8 bases between the two germline ends. CDR3 in amino acids: CASSLFPLEQYF. The DNA for the CDR3 is TGTGCCAGCAGTTTATTCCCTCTCGAGCAGTACTTC.

This clone was observed a handful of times. The chain joins TRBV9 to TRBJ2-7; D perhaps matches TRBD2 (6 bases). V lost 5 bases to trimming and J lost 2 bases, with 23 bases between them. CDR1 and CDR2 (germline): SGDLS, YYNGEE. The CDR3 is made up of 17 amino acids. CDR3 amino acids: CASSPRGGHKDAYEQYF. The CDR3 bases are TGTGCCAGCAGTCCCCGGGGAGGTCATAAAGATGCCTACGAGCAGTACTTC.

The CDR3 nucleotides are TGTGCCAGCAGAGACGGGACTCATCTGGGTTACGAGCAGTACTTC. It specifies CASRDGTHLGYEQYF. The rearrangement uses TRBV2 and TRBJ2-7; D possibly corresponds to TRBD2 (6 bases). This CDR3 is built from 15 residues. V was pared by 6 bases and J by 4 bases, with 19 bases between. CDR1 is SNHLY and CDR2 is FYNNEI in the germline V gene.

V usage is TRBV11-2 and J usage is TRBJ2-1; D may be TRBD1 (6 bases). Germline values: CDR1 SGHAT, CDR2 FQNNGV. V lost 3 bases to trimming and J lost 6 bases, with 18 bases between them. The CDR3 runs 16 residues. The CDR3 DNA reads TGTGCCAGCAGCTTTTATGAGGACAGTTTTGGCAATGAGCAGTTCTTC. As protein: CASSFYEDSFGNEQFF.

The chain couples TRBV12-3 or TRBV12-4 to TRBJ2-1, with D possibly matching TRBD2 (5 bases). This CDR3 region has 11 residues. Trimming stripped 7 bases from V and 9 bases from J, with 10 bases between. DNA for the CDR3: TGTGCCAGCACCCAACGGGGTGAGCAGTTCTTC. This encodes CASTQRGEQFF.

The chain combines TRBV7-2 with TRBJ2-1; TRBD1 matches at 12 bases. The V gene's germline CDR1 is SGHTA and CDR2 FQGNSA. V shed 5 bases and J 9 bases; nucleotides not matched to a gene: 8. The CDR3 contains 15 residues. The CDR3 sequence is CASSLRDRGRLEQFF. CDR3 in DNA: TGTGCCAGCAGCCTACGGGACAGGGGGCGTCTTGAGCAGTTCTTC.

This clone was detected only once. The V call is TRBV6-2 or TRBV6-3, the J call TRBJ1-2; D might be TRBD1 (5 bases). The CDR3 is made up of 12 amino acids. V dropped 3 bases and J dropped 4 bases, with 6 bases sitting between them. From germline, CDR1 is MNHEY and CDR2 SVGEGT. The CDR3 here is CASSYDSYGYTF. CDR3 sequence (DNA): TGTGCCAGCAGTTATGACAGCTATGGCTACACCTTC.

The rearrangement links TRBV11-2 to TRBJ2-5; TRBD2 aligns across 9 bases. This CDR3 has 16 amino acids. The germline V gene encodes CDR1 SGHAT and CDR2 FQNNGV. J gave up 4 bases and V 2 bases, and 8 bases lay outside the gene matches. CDR3 residues: CASSLSRRGGPETQYF. The CDR3, as DNA: TGTGCCAGCAGCTTAAGTAGGCGGGGGGGTCCAGAGACCCAGTACTTC.

The rearrangement uses TRBV6-5 and TRBJ2-3; tentatively, D is TRBD2 (6 bases). This CDR3 has 14 residues. V was pared by 6 bases and J by 5 bases, with 15 bases between. Germline CDR1 is MNHEY and CDR2 is SVGAGI. CDR3 in amino acids: CASRMGLVLDTQYF. The CDR3 DNA follows: TGTGCCAGCAGGATGGGACTCGTCTTAGATACGCAGTATTTT.

The chain employs TRBV5-1 and TRBJ1-5; D gene ambiguous. V lost 4 bases, J lost 2 bases, and 7 bases lay in between. The CDR3 runs 13 residues. The germline gives CDR1 SGHRS, CDR2 YFSETQ. CDR3: CASSTGGNQPQHF. In DNA form, the CDR3 reads TGCGCCAGCAGCACCGGGGGCAATCAGCCCCAGCATTTT.

In this sample, this clone turned up once. The V and J genes are TRBV11-2 and TRBJ1-6; 9 positions agree with TRBD1. The CDR3 has 13 residues. The V gene's germline CDR1 is SGHAT and CDR2 FQNNGV. The V segment lost 10 bases and the J segment 8 bases; nucleotides outside the gene matches: 6. The DNA for the CDR3 is TGTGCCACCAAGGGACAGGGTGATTCACCCCTCCACTTT. Its translation: CATKGQGDSPLHF.